The 25 T cell receptor beta chains below all came from one sample that was sequenced in a study of shared clonotypes between healthy human individuals. Clones were read by immunoSEQ multiplex PCR, and TCRdb kept only the in-frame ones, dropping some. The table has 700,000 to 950,000 clones, approximately 97% seen once. Naive CD8 cells were CD45RO-negative, positively selected for CCR7, excluding terminally differentiated effector memory CD45RA+ cells. The sample consisted of naive CD8+ T cells sorted from blood. The receptors stem from a man under 40 in good health.

The rearrangement uses TRBV28 and TRBJ2-7, with 10 bases identical to TRBD2. V lost 5 bases to trimming and J lost 2 bases; unmatched junction nucleotides: 18. The germline CDR1 and CDR2 sequences are MDHEN and SYDVKM. The CDR3 sequence is 19 residues long. As DNA, the CDR3 is TGTGCCAGCAGTACCGCAGGGGGCGGGCTAGCGGGAGCAACCTACGAGCAGTACTTC. Protein product: CASSTAGGGLAGATYEQYF. Looking up the rest from reference TRBV28 and TRBJ2-7 gives the full variable domain: DVKVTQSSRYLVKRTGEKVFLECVQDMDHENMFWYRQDPGLGLRLIYFSYDVKMKEKGDIPEGYSVSREKKERFSLILESASTNQTSMYLCASSTAGGGLAGATYEQYFGPGTRLTVT.

The V gene is TRBV7-2, the J gene TRBJ2-2; no reliable D call. Germline CDR1 is SGHTA and CDR2 is FQGNSA. The CDR3 runs to 13 residues. The germline V and J ends were trimmed by 7 bases and 7 bases, with 13 bases remaining between them. The CDR3 region is CASIGFRGGELFF. The CDR3 region has the DNA TGTGCCAGCATAGGTTTCCGCGGCGGGGAGCTGTTTTTT. The full variable domain, its missing parts supplied by reference TRBV7-2 and TRBJ2-2, is GAGVSQSPSNKVTEKGKDVELRCDPISGHTALYWYRQSLGQGLEFLIYFQGNSAPDKSGLPSDRFSAERTGGSVSTLTIQRTQQEDSAVYLCASIGFRGGELFFGEGSRLTVL.

V gene TRBV9 combines with J gene TRBJ2-3, with TRBD1 as a possible D gene (8 bases). Trimming took 4 bases from V and 2 from J, leaving 17 bases between them. CDR1 and CDR2 (germline): SGDLS, YYNGEE. This CDR3 is 16 amino acids long. CDR3 amino acids: CASSKRDRRLTDTQYF. In DNA form, the CDR3 reads TGTGCCAGCAGCAAGCGGGACAGGCGCCTCACAGATACGCAGTATTTT.

The rearrangement links TRBV7-9 to TRBJ2-1; 7 bases align to TRBD2. CDR1 and CDR2 from the germline V gene are SEHNR and FQNEAQ (reference sequence). The CDR3 totals 14 residues. V shed 5 bases and J 8 bases; nucleotides not matched to a gene: 9. The DNA of the CDR3 is TGTGCCAGCAGCGGTATGCGGGAGCGGGATGAGCAGTTCTTC. As protein: CASSGMRERDEQFF.

The sample holds one count of this clone. This chain connects TRBV15 to TRBJ2-1; a weak D match, TRBD2 (6 bases). CDR3 length: 14 residues. V dropped 7 bases and J dropped 0 bases, with 10 bases sitting between them. Germline V gene lookup returns CDR1 LNHNV and CDR2 YYDKDF (reference sequence). The CDR3 DNA reads as TGTGCCACCAACGACGGGAGCTCCTACAATGAGCAGTTCTTC. Its translation is CATNDGSSYNEQFF.

The chain has TRBV28 and TRBJ1-5; D is ambiguous. This CDR3 has 15 residues. With 10 bases removed from V and 0 bases from J, the gap between germline ends came to 16 bases. Germline V gene sequence: CDR1 MDHEN, CDR2 SYDVKM. The CDR3 loop is CATSARPHSNQPQHF. As DNA, the CDR3 is TGTGCCACCTCCGCCCGACCGCATAGCAATCAGCCCCAGCATTTT.

With respect to this clone: This sample also contains other DNA sequences that code for the same CDR3. The rearrangement joins TRBV7-9 to TRBJ2-7, with TRBD2 matching over 8 bases. The J segment lost 4 bases and the V segment lost 5 bases, leaving 7 bases of the junction unmatched. CDR1 SEHNR and CDR2 FQNEAQ come from the germline V gene (reference sequence). The CDR3 sequence is 14 residues long. CDR3 amino acids: CASSPGGVGYEQYF. CDR3 sequence (DNA): TGTGCCAGCAGCCCCGGGGGGGTGGGGTACGAGCAGTACTTC.

This clone has a single count. This sequence joins TRBV9 and TRBJ2-2, with 8 nucleotides matching TRBD1. V shed 4 bases and J 4 bases; nucleotides not matched to a gene: 9. The CDR3 consists of 16 residues. Germline V CDR1 and CDR2: SGDLS, YYNGEE. CDR3 sequence reads: CASSSIRTGITGELFF. The CDR3 DNA follows: TGTGCCAGCAGCTCCATTAGGACAGGGATCACCGGGGAGCTGTTTTTT.

The V and J genes are TRBV7-9 and TRBJ2-7, with D possibly matching TRBD2 (7 bases). V was clipped by 1 base and J by 3 bases, with 19 bases between them. Germline values: CDR1 SEHNR, CDR2 FQNEAQ (reference sequence). The CDR3 extends over 17 amino acids. The CDR3 reads CASSLEGGTKLFYEQYF. The CDR3 nucleotides are TGTGCCAGCAGCTTAGAGGGGGGGACCAAGTTATTCTACGAGCAGTACTTC. The full variable domain, in which reference TRBV7-9 and TRBJ2-7 provide the parts outside the CDR3, is DTGVSQNPRHKITKRGQNVTFRCDPISEHNRLYWYRQTLGQGPEFLTYFQNEAQLEKSRLLSDRFSAERPKGSFSTLEIQRTEQGDSAMYLCASSLEGGTKLFYEQYFGPGTRLTVT.

V is TRBV11-2 and J is TRBJ1-5; D is possibly TRBD1 (5 bases). Germline lookup yields CDR1 SGHAT and CDR2 FQNNGV. Trimming left V 0 bases short and J 6 bases short, with 9 bases between. CDR3 length: 14 residues. The CDR3 is CASSLEGVGQPQHF. The DNA for the CDR3 is TGTGCCAGCAGCTTAGAGGGGGTCGGTCAGCCCCAGCATTTT. Combining the CDR3 with reference TRBV11-2 and TRBJ1-5 gives the whole variable domain EAGVAQSPRYKIIEKRQSVAFWCNPISGHATLYWYQQILGQGPKLLIQFQNNGVVDDSQLPKDRFSAERLKGVDSTLKIQPAKLEDSAVYLCASSLEGVGQPQHFGDGTRLSIL.

The V call is TRBV4-1, the J call TRBJ2-2; a weak D match, TRBD1 (6 bases). V lost 4 bases to trimming and J lost 4 bases, with 13 bases between them. Germline V gives CDR1 MGHRA, CDR2 YSYEKL. The CDR3 consists of 15 residues. In DNA form, the CDR3 reads TGCGCCAGCAGCCGAACACAGGGCGGCACCGGGGAGCTGTTTTTT. It is translated as CASSRTQGGTGELFF.

V is TRBV7-6 and J is TRBJ1-4, with 9 bases fitting TRBD1. Germline trimming cut 5 bases from V and 5 bases from J; bases unmatched to any gene: 9. CDR3 size: 16 residues. In germline, CDR1 is SGHVS, CDR2 FNYEAQ. CDR3 residues: CASSPPPGTGNEKLFF. The CDR3 nucleotides read TGTGCCAGCAGCCCTCCCCCCGGGACAGGGAATGAAAAACTGTTTTTT.

The chain employs TRBV11-2 and TRBJ2-2, with 8 bases lining up with TRBD1. J gave up 5 bases and V 5 bases, and 10 bases lay outside the gene matches. This CDR3 has 16 residues. Per germline, CDR1 SGHAT and CDR2 FQNNGV. The CDR3 nucleotides read TGTGCCAGCAGCCCCCGCCCGGACAGGGTAACCGGGGAGCTGTTTTTT. Its protein is CASSPRPDRVTGELFF.

The chain recombines TRBV4-2 with TRBJ2-7; 9 bases match TRBD2. The CDR3 consists of 16 residues. The junction had 10 bases not matched to a gene; V was cut back by 4 bases and J by 3 bases. Per germline, CDR1 LGHNA and CDR2 YNFKEQ. The CDR3 loop reads CASSPQVASGDYEQYF. Written as DNA, the CDR3 is TGTGCCAGCAGCCCCCAGGTAGCTAGCGGGGACTACGAGCAGTACTTC.

This sequence joins TRBV28 and TRBJ2-7; D is unclear. The V and J ends lost 6 bases and 5 bases respectively, with 20 bases between them. CDR3 length: 15 amino acids. The germline gives CDR1 MDHEN, CDR2 SYDVKM. For the CDR3, the DNA is TGTGCCAGCAGCCCTCCCGCCGGACCAAGGAACGAGCAGTACTTC. Translation: CASSPPAGPRNEQYF.

The chain employs TRBV6-1 and TRBJ2-6; 7 positions agree with TRBD1. The CDR3 extends over 17 amino acids. Germline-derived CDR1 and CDR2 are MNHNS and SASEGT. The junction had 6 bases not matched to a gene; V was cut back by 4 bases and J by 0 bases. Here the CDR3 DNA reads TGTGCCAGCAGTGTCTTGACAGGGATCTCTGGGGCCAACGTCCTGACTTTC. It translates to CASSVLTGISGANVLTF.

The CDR3 loop is CASSPGTSSGELFF. CDR3 nucleotide sequence: TGTGCCAGCAGCCCTGGGACTTCGTCCGGGGAGCTGTTTTTT. V gene TRBV5-6 combines with J gene TRBJ2-2, with D perhaps matching TRBD2 (6 bases). CDR1 and CDR2 from the germline V gene are SGHDT and YYEEEE. The CDR3 runs to 14 residues. V was clipped by 4 bases and J by 6 bases, with 13 bases between them.

This sequence joins TRBV2 and TRBJ1-2; 7 bases line up with TRBD1. CDR3 length: 13 amino acids. J gave up 7 bases and V 11 bases, and 13 bases lay outside the gene matches. Per the germline V gene, CDR1 is SNHLY and CDR2 is FYNNEI. As DNA, the CDR3 is TGTGCCCTCCTGGGGACAGCGACGGCTGGCTACACCTTC. Its translation: CALLGTATAGYTF.

The chain employs TRBV5-4 and TRBJ2-7; D remains unclear. This CDR3 is 16 amino acids long. V lost 4 bases, J lost 0 bases, and 17 bases lay in between. From germline, CDR1 is SGHNT and CDR2 YYREEE (reference sequence). This chain's CDR3 is CASSRPRGLSSYEQYF. The DNA of the CDR3 is TGTGCCAGCAGCCGGCCGCGTGGGCTAAGCTCCTACGAGCAGTACTTC.

V is TRBV29-1 and J is TRBJ2-5; D possibly corresponds to TRBD2 (6 bases). The CDR3 has 14 amino acids. V gave up 4 bases and J gave up 5 bases, with 17 bases separating them. The germline gives CDR1 SQVTM, CDR2 ANQGSEA. CDR3 nucleotides: TGCAGCGTTGTACCCCTATCAGGGAGGGAGACCCAGTACTTC. This gives the protein CSVVPLSGRETQYF.

V gene TRBV6-1 combines with J gene TRBJ1-1; possibly TRBD1 for D (6 bases). The CDR3 totals 17 residues. The V gene lost 6 bases and the J gene lost 1 base, with 21 bases spanning the gap. Per germline, CDR1 MNHNS and CDR2 SASEGT. The CDR3 DNA sequence: TGTGCCAGCAGCGAACAGGGCCAAGGCCCTTGGAACACTGAAGCTTTCTTT. The encoded protein is CASSEQGQGPWNTEAFF.

The gene calls are TRBV9 and TRBJ2-7; the match to TRBD2 covers 7 bases. Unmatched junction bases numbered 5, after V lost 0 bases and J lost 2 bases. Germline values: CDR1 SGDLS, CDR2 YYNGEE. The CDR3 extends over 15 amino acids. DNA of the CDR3: TGTGCCAGCAGCGTAGATGGGACTACTACCTACGAGCAGTACTTC. Encoded protein: CASSVDGTTTYEQYF.

This chain connects TRBV29-1 to TRBJ2-1; maybe TRBD2 (5 bases). Trimming cost V 4 bases and J 9 bases, with 7 bases left between them. Germline CDR1 is SQVTM and CDR2 is ANQGSEA. The CDR3 spans 10 residues. The CDR3: CSVGGIEQFF. Here the CDR3 DNA reads TGCAGCGTTGGAGGGATTGAGCAGTTCTTC.

This chain uses TRBV5-4 with TRBJ2-7, with 7 bases lining up with TRBD2. J was trimmed by 2 bases and V by 0 bases; bases with no gene match: 5. The CDR3 extends over 15 amino acids. CDR1 and CDR2 from the germline V gene are SGHNT and YYREEE (reference sequence). CDR3 bases: TGTGCCAGCAGCTTGGCCGGAGGACTAGCCTACGAGCAGTACTTC. It is translated as CASSLAGGLAYEQYF.

This rearrangement joins TRBV7-9 to TRBJ1-2, with D uncertain. CDR3 length: 16 amino acids. Deletions cut 4 bases from V and 2 bases from J, with 17 bases between. Looked up from germline, CDR1 is SEHNR and CDR2 is FQNEAQ (reference sequence). CDR3 residues: CASSSQDRWANYGYTF. The CDR3 DNA reads as TGTGCCAGCAGCTCCCAGGATCGGTGGGCGAACTATGGCTACACCTTC.